The T cell receptor (beta chain) under discussion was sequenced for a study of T cell changes during pregnancy in multiple sclerosis. Produced via immunoSEQ multiplex PCR; TCRdb's table is partial and in-frame only. The repertoire holds under 60,000 clones, 80% to 95% seen once, with less than 0.3% in the top ten. V lost 0 bases and J lost 6; bases outside the gene matches: 9. The CDR3 length is 17 residues. Germline V gene sequence: CDR1 SGDLS, CDR2 YYNGEE. The sequencing used CD4+ T cells from peripheral blood mononuclear cells, collected in the third trimester of pregnancy. The source of this sequence is a female donor with multiple sclerosis, enrolled in a pregnancy study. The chain is built from TRBV9 and TRBJ2-1; 10 nucleotides match TRBD1. CDR3 DNA sequence: TGTGCCAGCAGCGTAGACCCGGGACAGGGGCTTATCAATGAGCAGTTCTTC. It translates to CASSVDPGQGLINEQFF.